One and the same sample provided the 20 T cell receptor beta chains below, sequenced in a study of response to subunit inactivated influenza vaccine. One entry per CDR3 protein, called by TCRdb with MiXCR from the RT-PCR reads. The profile covers over 800,000 distinct CDR3 sequences, with around 20% appearing a single time and roughly 10% taken by the ten largest. The specimen was PBMCs from blood, collected roughly 5 days after vaccination. The receptor source for this set is a middle-aged man who received an inactivated influenza vaccine.

This clonotype was observed a few times. CDR3 bases: TGTGCCAGCAGCTTAGAAGCGGGAGGGCAGAATGAGCAGTTCTTC. It specifies CASSLEAGGQNEQFF. The V call is TRBV7-6, the J call TRBJ2-1; 10 bases match TRBD2. CDR1 is SGHVS, CDR2 FNYEAQ, per germline. The CDR3 runs 15 residues. Trimming took 1 base from V and 7 from J; bases not matched to a gene: 4.

J is TRBJ2-2 and V is TRBV9; D not certain. Germline loops: CDR1 SGDLS, CDR2 YYNGEE. Trimming left V 6 bases short and J 3 bases short, with 12 bases between. This CDR3 is 14 amino acids long. The CDR3 DNA sequence: TGTGCCAGCAAGTGGCGGCAAGACACCGGGGAGCTGTTTTTT. Amino acid sequence: CASKWRQDTGELFF.

This clonotype was seen a few times. CDR3 bases: TGTGCCAGCAGCTTGGCAGGGGAGTTGGAGACCCAGTACTTC. It codes for CASSLAGELETQYF. This sequence joins TRBV7-9 and TRBJ2-5, with D possibly being TRBD1 (6 bases). Germline V gives CDR1 SEHNR, CDR2 FQNEAQ (reference sequence). With 3 bases removed from V and 5 bases from J, the gap between germline ends came to 13 bases. The CDR3 runs to 14 residues.

This clonotype was recorded a few times. The rearrangement uses TRBV12-3 or TRBV12-4 and TRBJ2-7; the D is unclear. The CDR3 is 12 residues long. V was shortened by 3 bases and J by 4 bases, with 7 bases between the two germline ends. CDR3 sequence: CASSLMKYEQYF. DNA for the CDR3: TGTGCCAGCAGTTTGATGAAGTACGAGCAGTACTTC.

The chain is built from TRBV5-1 and TRBJ2-1; D possibly matches TRBD1 or TRBD2 (5 bases each). The germline V gene encodes CDR1 SGHRS and CDR2 YFSETQ. Deletions cut 4 bases from V and 7 bases from J, with 21 bases between. The CDR3 spans 16 residues. Here the CDR3 DNA reads TGCGCCAGCAGCCCTAGGGACCAAACCTTTTCGAATGAGCAGTTCTTC. Translating it yields CASSPRDQTFSNEQFF.

The chain combines TRBV4-1 with TRBJ2-4, with a tentative D call TRBD2 (7 bases). V was clipped by 3 bases and J by 0 bases, with 18 bases between them. Germline V gives CDR1 MGHRA, CDR2 YSYEKL. The length of the CDR3 is 18 residues. CDR3 protein: CASSHVGEGELAKNIQYF. The CDR3 DNA reads TGCGCCAGCAGCCACGTCGGGGAGGGGGAACTAGCCAAAAACATTCAGTACTTC.

The chain is built from TRBV20-1 and TRBJ2-7, with 8 bases lining up with TRBD1. V gave up 3 bases and J gave up 4 bases; unmatched junction bases: 5. The germline V gene encodes CDR1 DFQATT and CDR2 SNEGSKA (reference sequence). This CDR3 is built from 13 residues. The CDR3 DNA reads TGCAGTGCTAGCCGGGACAGGTTATACGAGCAGTACTTC. This sequence encodes CSASRDRLYEQYF.

V gene TRBV12-3 or TRBV12-4 combines with J gene TRBJ2-7; possibly TRBD1 for D (6 bases). Trimming removed 6 bases at V and 6 bases at J, with 18 bases between. The CDR3 covers 14 residues. The CDR3 loop reads CASRLGGRASEQYF. CDR3 bases: TGTGCCAGCAGACTTGGGGGCAGGGCGTCCGAGCAGTACTTC.

This clonotype occurred a few times. This sequence joins TRBV4-3 and TRBJ1-5; D remains unclear. CDR1 is LGHNA, CDR2 YSLEER, per germline. The V end was cut by 4 bases, the J end by 6 bases, with 16 bases between. This CDR3 comprises 15 residues. The CDR3 loop reads CASSPGTLGVQPQHF. The CDR3 DNA sequence: TGCGCCAGCAGCCCCGGTACCCTCGGAGTTCAGCCCCAGCATTTT.

CDR3: CASSRRLGDAGELFF. For the CDR3, the DNA is TGTGCCAGCAGCCGGCGACTAGGCGATGCCGGGGAGCTGTTTTTT. The chain is built from TRBV7-2 and TRBJ2-2; possibly TRBD2 for D (6 bases). Trimming pared 5 bases from V and 6 bases from J, leaving 16 bases between. Germline lookup yields CDR1 SGHTA and CDR2 FQGNSA. CDR3 length: 15 amino acids. Variable domain in full (rest from reference TRBV7-2 and TRBJ2-2): GAGVSQSPSNKVTEKGKDVELRCDPISGHTALYWYRQSLGQGLEFLIYFQGNSAPDKSGLPSDRFSAERTGGSVSTLTIQRTQQEDSAVYLCASSRRLGDAGELFFGEGSRLTVL.

Only a few counts were recorded for this clonotype. The V and J genes are TRBV18 and TRBJ1-4, with 7 bases aligning to TRBD1. The trim removed 2 bases at V and 3 bases at J, leaving 6 bases unmatched. The CDR3 contains 16 residues. Looked up from germline, CDR1 is KGHSH and CDR2 is LQKENI. CDR3 nucleotide sequence: TGTGCCAGCTCACCAACTACAGGGGATGCTAATGAAAAACTGTTTTTT. It encodes CASSPTTGDANEKLFF.

The gene calls are TRBV12-3 or TRBV12-4 and TRBJ2-5; TRBD2 agrees at 7 bases. The V gene end was trimmed by 6 bases and the J gene end by 5 bases; junction bases not matched to a gene: 18. The CDR3 spans 17 residues. In DNA form, the CDR3 reads TGTGCCAGCAGCCAATTTCGTCCCGGGGGGTCGAAGGAGACCCAGTACTTC. This codes for CASSQFRPGGSKETQYF.

This clonotype has a handful of counts. This chain links TRBV6-5 with TRBJ1-4, with 8 bases identical to TRBD1. There are 15 residues in the CDR3. Unmatched junction bases numbered 1, after V lost 0 bases and J lost 4 bases. Germline V gives CDR1 MNHEY, CDR2 SVGAGI. This CDR3 is CASSYSGQDNEKLFF. The DNA of the CDR3 is TGTGCCAGCAGTTACTCGGGACAGGATAATGAAAAACTGTTTTTT.

The V gene is TRBV28, the J gene TRBJ1-5; D gene ambiguous. CDR1 and CDR2 from the germline V gene are MDHEN and SYDVKM. Trimming left V 6 bases short and J 2 bases short, with 14 bases between. This CDR3 is built from 15 residues. The CDR3, as DNA: TGTGCCAGCAGCACTAGGGCGATCGGCAATCAGCCCCAGCATTTT. Amino acid sequence: CASSTRAIGNQPQHF.

J is TRBJ2-5 and V is TRBV6-2 or TRBV6-3; 10 bases map to TRBD2. The germline V gene encodes CDR1 MNHEY and CDR2 SVGEGT. The CDR3 covers 14 residues. V trimming: 6 bases; J trimming: 2 bases; junction bases outside the gene matches: 3. CDR3 DNA: TGTGCCAGCAGACAAGCGGGGGGGCAAGAGACCCAGTACTTC. Its protein is CASRQAGGQETQYF.

The chain has TRBV7-6 and TRBJ2-2, with 11 positions matching TRBD2. Germline CDR1 and CDR2: SGHVS and FNYEAQ. V dropped 5 bases and J dropped 2; count of bases not matched to a gene: 4. The CDR3 covers 16 residues. This CDR3 is CASSPTSGGNTGELFF. CDR3 nucleotides: TGTGCCAGCAGCCCAACTAGCGGGGGTAACACCGGGGAGCTGTTTTTT.

This clonotype was picked up a small number of times. This rearrangement joins TRBV4-2 to TRBJ2-6, with D perhaps matching TRBD2 (6 bases). The ends were cut back, 8 bases at V and 4 bases at J, with 12 bases in the middle. The CDR3 is made up of 14 amino acids. In germline, CDR1 is LGHNA, CDR2 YNFKEQ. Here the CDR3 DNA reads TGTGCCAGCGGAGGGGCGTCGGGGGCCAACGTCCTGACTTTC. Protein sequence: CASGGASGANVLTF.

V is TRBV28 and J is TRBJ2-1; 8 nucleotides line up with TRBD2. With V trimmed by 5 bases and J by 8 bases, 14 bases remained unmatched. The CDR3 runs 16 residues. Germline CDR1 reads MDHEN; CDR2 reads SYDVKM. The CDR3 is CASSPTGTRSGDEQFF. CDR3 coding DNA: TGTGCCAGCAGTCCCACCGGGACTAGGAGTGGTGATGAGCAGTTCTTC.

V usage is TRBV20-1 and J usage is TRBJ1-6; D is unclear. The V end lost 3 bases, the J end lost 1 base, and 10 bases lay between the germline ends. Germline V gene lookup returns CDR1 DFQATT and CDR2 SNEGSKA (reference sequence). The CDR3 contains 15 residues. DNA for the CDR3: TGCAGTGCTAGGGGTCAGGCGTCCTATAATTCACCCCTCCACTTT. This codes for CSARGQASYNSPLHF.

The chain couples TRBV9 to TRBJ2-3; no firm D call. The length of the CDR3 is 13 residues. Trimming took 4 bases from V and 3 from J, leaving 9 bases between them. Per germline, CDR1 SGDLS and CDR2 YYNGEE. The CDR3 nucleotides are TGTGCCAGCAGCCCCCGTTGGACAGATACGCAGTATTTT. Translated, it gives CASSPRWTDTQYF.